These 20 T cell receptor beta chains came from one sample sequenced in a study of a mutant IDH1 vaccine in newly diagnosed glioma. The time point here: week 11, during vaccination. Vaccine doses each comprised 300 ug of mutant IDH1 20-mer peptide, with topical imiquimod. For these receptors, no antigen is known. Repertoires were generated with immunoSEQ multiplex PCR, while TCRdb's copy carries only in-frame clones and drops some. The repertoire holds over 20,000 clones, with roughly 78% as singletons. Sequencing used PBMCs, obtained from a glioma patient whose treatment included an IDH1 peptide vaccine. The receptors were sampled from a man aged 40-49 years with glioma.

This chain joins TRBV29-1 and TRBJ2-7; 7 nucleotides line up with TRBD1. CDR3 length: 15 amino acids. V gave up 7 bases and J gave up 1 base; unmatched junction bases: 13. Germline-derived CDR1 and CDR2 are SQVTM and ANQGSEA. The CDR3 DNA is TGCAGCGCTGCCATTCGGGACAGCCAATCCTACGAGCAGTACTTC. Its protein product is CSAAIRDSQSYEQYF.

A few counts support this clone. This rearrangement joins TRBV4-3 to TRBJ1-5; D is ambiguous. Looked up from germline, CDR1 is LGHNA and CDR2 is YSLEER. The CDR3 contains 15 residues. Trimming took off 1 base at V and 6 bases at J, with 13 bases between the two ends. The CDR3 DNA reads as TGCGCCAGCAGCCAAGCACGGGGTGACGGTCAGCCCCAGCATTTT. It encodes CASSQARGDGQPQHF.

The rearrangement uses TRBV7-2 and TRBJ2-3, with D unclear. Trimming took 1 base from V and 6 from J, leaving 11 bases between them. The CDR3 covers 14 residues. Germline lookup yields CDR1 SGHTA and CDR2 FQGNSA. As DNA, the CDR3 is TGTGCCAGCAGCTTAGAACGGTCAAGCGATACGCAGTATTTT. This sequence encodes CASSLERSSDTQYF.

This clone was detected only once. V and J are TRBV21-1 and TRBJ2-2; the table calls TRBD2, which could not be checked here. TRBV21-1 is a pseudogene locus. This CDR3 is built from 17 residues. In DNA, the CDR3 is TGTGCCAGCAGCCCCCGGGGAGGGGGACACGACACCGGGGAGCTGTTTTTT. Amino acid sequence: CASSPRGGGHDTGELFF.

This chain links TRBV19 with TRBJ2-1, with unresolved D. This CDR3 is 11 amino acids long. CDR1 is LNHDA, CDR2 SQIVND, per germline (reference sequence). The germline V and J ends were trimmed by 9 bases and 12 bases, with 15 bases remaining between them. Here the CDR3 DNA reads TGTGCCAGCGCTGACTCCCGGCGGCAGTTCTTC. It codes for CASADSRRQFF.

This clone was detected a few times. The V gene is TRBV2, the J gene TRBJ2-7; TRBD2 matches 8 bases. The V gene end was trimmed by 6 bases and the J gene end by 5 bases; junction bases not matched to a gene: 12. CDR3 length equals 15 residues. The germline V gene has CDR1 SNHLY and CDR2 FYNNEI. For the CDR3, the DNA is TGTGCCAGCAGCGCCTTAGCGGGGAGTGAAGACGAGCAGTACTTC. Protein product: CASSALAGSEDEQYF.

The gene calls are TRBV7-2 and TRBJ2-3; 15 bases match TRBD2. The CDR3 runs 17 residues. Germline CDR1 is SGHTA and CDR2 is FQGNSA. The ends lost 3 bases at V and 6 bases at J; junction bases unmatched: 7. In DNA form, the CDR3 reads TGTGCCAGCAGCTTCCCGGGACTAGCGGGAGGAGGGGATACGCAGTATTTT. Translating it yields CASSFPGLAGGGDTQYF.

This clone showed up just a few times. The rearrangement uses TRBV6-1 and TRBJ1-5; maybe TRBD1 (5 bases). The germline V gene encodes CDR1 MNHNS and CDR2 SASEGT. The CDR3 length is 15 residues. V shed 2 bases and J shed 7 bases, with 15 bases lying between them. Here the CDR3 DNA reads TGTGCCAGCAGTGAAAATGCAGGGCTTGCGCAGCCCCAGCATTTT. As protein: CASSENAGLAQPQHF.

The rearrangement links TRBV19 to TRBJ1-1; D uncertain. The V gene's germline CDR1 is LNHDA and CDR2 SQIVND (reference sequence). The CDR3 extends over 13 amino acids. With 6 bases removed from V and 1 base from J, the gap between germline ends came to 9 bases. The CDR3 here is CASSPTQNTEAFF. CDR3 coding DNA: TGTGCCAGTAGCCCTACACAGAACACTGAAGCTTTCTTT.

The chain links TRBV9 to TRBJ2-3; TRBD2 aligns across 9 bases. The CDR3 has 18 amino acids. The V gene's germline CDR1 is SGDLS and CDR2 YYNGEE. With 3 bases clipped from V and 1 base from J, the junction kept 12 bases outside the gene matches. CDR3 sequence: CASSERSAGGVGTDTQYF. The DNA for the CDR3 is TGTGCCAGCAGCGAAAGGTCGGCGGGAGGGGTGGGCACAGATACGCAGTATTTT.

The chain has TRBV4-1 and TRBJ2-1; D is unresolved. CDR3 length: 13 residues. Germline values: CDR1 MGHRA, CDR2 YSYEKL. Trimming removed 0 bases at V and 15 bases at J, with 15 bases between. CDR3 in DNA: TGCGCCAGCAGCCAAGATGTACCCGCGTTCCGGTTCTTC. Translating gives CASSQDVPAFRFF.

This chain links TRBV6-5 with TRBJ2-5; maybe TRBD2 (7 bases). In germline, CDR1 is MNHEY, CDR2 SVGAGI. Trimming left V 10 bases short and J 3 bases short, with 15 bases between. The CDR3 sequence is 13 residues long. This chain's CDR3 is CATRGAGEETQYF. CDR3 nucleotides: TGTGCCACCCGGGGGGCAGGGGAAGAGACCCAGTACTTC.

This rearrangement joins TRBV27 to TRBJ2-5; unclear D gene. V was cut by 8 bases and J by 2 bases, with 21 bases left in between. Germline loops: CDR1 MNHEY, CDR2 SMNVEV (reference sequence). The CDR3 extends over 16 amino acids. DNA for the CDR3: TGTGCCAGCCTTCGAGCAGCTGGATACCCTCAAGAGACCCAGTACTTC. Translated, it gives CASLRAAGYPQETQYF.

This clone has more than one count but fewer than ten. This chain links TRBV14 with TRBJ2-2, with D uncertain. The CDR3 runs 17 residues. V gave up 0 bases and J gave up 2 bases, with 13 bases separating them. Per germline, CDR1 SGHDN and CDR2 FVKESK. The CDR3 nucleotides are TGTGCCAGCAGCCAAGAGTTACAAGGGCCTAACACCGGGGAGCTGTTTTTT. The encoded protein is CASSQELQGPNTGELFF.

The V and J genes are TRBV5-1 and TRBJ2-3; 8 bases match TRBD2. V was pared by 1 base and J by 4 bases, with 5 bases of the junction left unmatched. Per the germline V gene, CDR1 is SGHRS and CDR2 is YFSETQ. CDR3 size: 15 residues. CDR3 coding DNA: TGCGCCAGCAGCTTGTCCAGCGGGGGAGCAGATACGCAGTATTTT. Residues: CASSLSSGGADTQYF.

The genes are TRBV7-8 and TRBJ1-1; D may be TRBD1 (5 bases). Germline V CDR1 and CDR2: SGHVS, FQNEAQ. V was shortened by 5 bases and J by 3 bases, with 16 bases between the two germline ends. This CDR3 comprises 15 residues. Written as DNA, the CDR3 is TGTGCCAGCAGCCCACGGGACCGACTCTACACTGAAGCTTTCTTT. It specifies CASSPRDRLYTEAFF.

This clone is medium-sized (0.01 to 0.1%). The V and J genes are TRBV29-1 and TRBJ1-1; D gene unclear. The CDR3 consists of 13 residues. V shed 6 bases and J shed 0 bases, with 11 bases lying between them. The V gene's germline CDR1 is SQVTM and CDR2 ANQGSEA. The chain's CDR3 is CSVTVNMNTEAFF. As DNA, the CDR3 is TGCAGCGTGACGGTGAATATGAACACTGAAGCTTTCTTT.

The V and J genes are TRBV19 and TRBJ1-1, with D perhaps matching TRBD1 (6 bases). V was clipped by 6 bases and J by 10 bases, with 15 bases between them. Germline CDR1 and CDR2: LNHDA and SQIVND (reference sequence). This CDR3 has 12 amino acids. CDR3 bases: TGTGCCAGTAGCAGGGGCAGGGAAGTAGCTTTCTTT. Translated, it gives CASSRGREVAFF.

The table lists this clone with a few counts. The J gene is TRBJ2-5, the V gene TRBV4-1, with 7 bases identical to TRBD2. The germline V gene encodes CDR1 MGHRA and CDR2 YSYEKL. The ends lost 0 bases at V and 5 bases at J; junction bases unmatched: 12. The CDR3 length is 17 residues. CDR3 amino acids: CASSQEVGRESGETQYF. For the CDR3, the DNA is TGCGCCAGCAGCCAAGAGGTGGGGCGGGAGTCAGGCGAGACCCAGTACTTC.

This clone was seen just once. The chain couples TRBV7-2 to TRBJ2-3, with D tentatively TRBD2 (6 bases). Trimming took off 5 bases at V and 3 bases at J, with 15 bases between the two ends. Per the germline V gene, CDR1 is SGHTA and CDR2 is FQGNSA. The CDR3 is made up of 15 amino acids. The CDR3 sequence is CASSLRTGGTDTQYF. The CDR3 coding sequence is TGTGCCAGCAGCCTCAGGACTGGGGGGACAGATACGCAGTATTTT.